One sample yielded the 11 T cell receptor beta chains listed below, sequenced in a study of early T cells in non-severe SARS-CoV-2 infection. From the 5' RACE reads, TCRdb called clonotypes with MiXCR, one entry per CDR3 protein. The repertoire includes tens of thousands of distinct CDR3 sequences, about 13% of them detected once, and about 8% sits in the top ten. The sample comprised whole blood. All receptors come from an adult who was a healthcare worker with PCR-confirmed SARS-CoV-2 infection or an uninfected control (not recorded which).

This clonotype has ten or more counts. One junction end does not reproduce the germline sequence, and a read error may be involved. The chain uses TRBV15 and TRBJ1-5; perhaps TRBD1 as D (5 bases). CDR3 length: 13 amino acids. Germline V lookup: CDR1 LNHNV, CDR2 YYDKDF (reference sequence). Written as DNA, the CDR3 is TGTGCCACCAGCAGAGATCGGGGGGGTCCCCCGCATTTT. Translating it yields CATSRDRGGPPHF.

V usage is TRBV14 and J usage is TRBJ1-6; 10 positions agree with TRBD1. Germline V gene data show CDR1 as SGHDN and CDR2 as FVKESK. The CDR3 extends over 15 amino acids. V lost 5 bases to trimming and J lost 14 bases; unmatched junction nucleotides: 12. The CDR3 reads CASSSLPGTGASLHF. For the CDR3, the DNA is TGTGCCAGCAGCTCCCTTCCCGGGACAGGGGCATCCCTCCACTTT.

This clonotype was seen ten or more times. The CDR3 reads CASSVRPYSSTDTQYF. CDR3 bases: TGTGCCAGCAGCGTAAGGCCCTACTCTAGCACAGATACGCAGTATTTT. The chain recombines TRBV9 with TRBJ2-3; no definite D call. Germline V lookup: CDR1 SGDLS, CDR2 YYNGEE. The CDR3 is made up of 16 amino acids. V lost 1 base to trimming and J lost 0 bases, with 12 bases between them.

The V gene is TRBV5-1, the J gene TRBJ2-7; TRBD1 agrees at 8 bases. The CDR3 sequence is 15 residues long. V lost 1 base, J lost 6 bases, and 9 bases stayed unmatched. Germline lookup yields CDR1 SGHRS and CDR2 YFSETQ. CDR3 residues: CASSLMAGGLVEQYF. The DNA of the CDR3 is TGCGCCAGCAGCTTGATGGCAGGGGGCTTGGTCGAGCAGTACTTC. Full variable domain (missing parts from reference TRBV5-1 and TRBJ2-7): KAGVTQTPRYLIKTRGQQVTLSCSPISGHRSVSWYQQTPGQGLQFLFEYFSETQRNKGNFPGRFSGRQFSNSRSEMNVSTLELGDSALYLCASSLMAGGLVEQYFGPGTRLTVT.

This clonotype was observed a few times. V usage is TRBV9 and J usage is TRBJ2-7, with D unclear. This CDR3 contains 13 residues. Germline V gene sequence: CDR1 SGDLS, CDR2 YYNGEE. V dropped 0 bases and J dropped 5 bases, with 9 bases sitting between them. Written as DNA, the CDR3 is TGTGCCAGCAGCGTAGAGGCGGCAAACGAGCAGTACTTC. Amino acids: CASSVEAANEQYF.

The J gene is TRBJ1-1, the V gene TRBV18, with 7 bases that match TRBD1. This CDR3 is 10 amino acids long. With V trimmed by 8 bases and J by 7 bases, 1 base remained unmatched. Germline V gene lookup returns CDR1 KGHSH and CDR2 LQKENI. In DNA, the CDR3 is TGTGCCAGCGGACAGGATGAAGCTTTCTTT. Its protein product is CASGQDEAFF.

This clonotype was seen ten or more times. The V and J genes are TRBV9 and TRBJ2-3; 8 bases align to TRBD2. CDR3 length equals 15 residues. With V trimmed by 3 bases and J by 3 bases, 6 bases remained unmatched. Germline V gene data show CDR1 as SGDLS and CDR2 as YYNGEE. CDR3 nucleotide sequence: TGTGCCAGCAGCGGGGGAGCGGGAGCGACAGATACGCAGTATTTT. Amino acids: CASSGGAGATDTQYF.

V is TRBV3-1 and J is TRBJ2-2; TRBD1 is a possible D gene (6 bases). CDR3 length: 15 amino acids. Trimming cost V 4 bases and J 7 bases, with 16 bases left between them. Germline V lookup: CDR1 LGHDT, CDR2 YNNKEL (reference sequence). Here the CDR3 reads CASSLGTPGDGELFF. In nucleotides, the CDR3 is TGTGCCAGCAGCCTCGGGACCCCAGGGGACGGGGAGCTGTTTTTT.

This clonotype was counted ten times or more. The chain carries TRBV19 and TRBJ2-7; TRBD1 matches 8 bases. CDR3 length: 15 amino acids. The germline V gene has CDR1 LNHDA and CDR2 SQIVND (reference sequence). J was trimmed by 2 bases and V by 0 bases; bases with no gene match: 3. This CDR3 reads CASSIEDRATYEQYF. In DNA form, the CDR3 reads TGTGCCAGTAGTATAGAGGACAGGGCGACCTACGAGCAGTACTTC. The full variable domain, in which reference TRBV19 and TRBJ2-7 provide the parts outside the CDR3, is DGGITQSPKYLFRKEGQNVTLSCEQNLNHDAMYWYRQDPGQGLRLIYYSQIVNDFQKGDIAEGYSVSREKKESFPLTVTSAQKNPTAFYLCASSIEDRATYEQYFGPGTRLTVT.

This clonotype was found a few times. The chain has TRBV27 and TRBJ2-3; 12 nucleotides match TRBD2. The CDR3 has 15 residues. Trimming removed 7 bases from V and 4 bases from J; junction bases left unmatched: 6. Germline CDR1 MNHEY, CDR2 SMNVEV (reference sequence). CDR3 in amino acids: CASIRLAGVSDTQYF. The CDR3 nucleotides are TGTGCCAGCATCCGACTAGCGGGAGTATCAGATACGCAGTATTTT.

This clonotype has more than one count but fewer than ten. The chain joins TRBV9 to TRBJ2-7, with 16 bases identical to TRBD2. Germline CDR1 is SGDLS and CDR2 is YYNGEE. The CDR3 is 16 residues long. J gave up 2 bases and V 3 bases, and 2 bases lay outside the gene matches. The CDR3: CASSAGLAGGAYEQYF. For the CDR3, the DNA is TGTGCCAGCAGCGCGGGACTAGCGGGGGGGGCCTACGAGCAGTACTTC.